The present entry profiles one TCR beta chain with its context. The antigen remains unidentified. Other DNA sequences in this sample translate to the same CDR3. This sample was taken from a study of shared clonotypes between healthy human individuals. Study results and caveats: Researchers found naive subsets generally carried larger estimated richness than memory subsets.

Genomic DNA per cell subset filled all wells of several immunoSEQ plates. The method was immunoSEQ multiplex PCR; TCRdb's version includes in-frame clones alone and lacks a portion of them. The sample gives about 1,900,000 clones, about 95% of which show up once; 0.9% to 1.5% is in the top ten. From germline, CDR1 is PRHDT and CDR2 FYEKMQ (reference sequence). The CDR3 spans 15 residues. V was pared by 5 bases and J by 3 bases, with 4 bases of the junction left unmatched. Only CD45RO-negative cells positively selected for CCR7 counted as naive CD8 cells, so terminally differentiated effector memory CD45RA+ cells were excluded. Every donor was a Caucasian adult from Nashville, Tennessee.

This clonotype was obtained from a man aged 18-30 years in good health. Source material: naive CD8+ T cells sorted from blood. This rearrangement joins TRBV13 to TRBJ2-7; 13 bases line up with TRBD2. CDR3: CASSPRTSGSYEQYF. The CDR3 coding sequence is TGTGCCAGCAGCCCACGGACTAGCGGGAGCTACGAGCAGTACTTC.